This T cell receptor (beta chain) was documented in a study of follicular helper T cells after annual influenza vaccination (dated by TCRdb to about 2017). A note on the overall study: Blood was drawn on days 0, 7 and 28 after each seasonal influenza vaccination. To study recall of cTfh clones, some subjects were followed across successive annual vaccinations spanning the 2013-2014, 2014-2015 and 2015-2016 seasons. One week after vaccination, a second recruited cohort of roughly 11 subjects (Table S1) displayed a similar ICOS+CD38+ cTfh response. Six subjects had multi-year samples: four covered two vaccination seasons and two covered three seasons. Samples from 2013-2014 were cryopreserved, whereas samples from 2015 were processed immediately after collection.

Seasonal inactivated influenza vaccine (Fluvarix) was administered to adults, and sorted blood CD4 subsets were tracked by TCRB sequencing before and after vaccination. To be eligible, subjects had to be community-dwelling and could not have received an influenza vaccine during the previous 6 months. Influenza vaccine contraindications, substance abuse, HIV/AIDS, active malignancy, immunomodulatory medication and active illness such as respiratory infection were included among the exclusion criteria. At each time point, somewhere between about 35 and 100 mL of blood was taken. Either Ficoll-Paque PLUS or SepMate separation was used to isolate PBMC. CXCR5- memory CD4 T cells were sorted as a comparison non-Tfh subset. Before DNA was extracted, the cell subsets were sorted from PBMC using a BD FACS Aria. For this clone: This clone's antigen is unknown. The input lacks base qualities; no much larger clone sits a single base away.

Results the study describes overall, beyond this receptor: Day 7 ICOS+CD38+ clones were most often found later in ICOS-CD38- cTfh, suggesting that subset may serve as a memory reservoir. Rare clonotypes could not be sampled because productive TCRB sequences were recovered from only about 9-20% of the analyzed cells. ICOS+CD38+ cTfh clonality correlated with the frequency of that population, and its change correlated with the change in circulating plasmablast frequency. In evaluating whether influenza clones were enriched, the possibility that the far larger non-cTfh compartments were undersampled could not be ruled out. A recurrent oligoclonal ICOS+CD38+ cTfh response containing tetramer and AIM influenza-specific clonotypes was recalled by successive annual vaccinations.

Library construction relied on the immunoSEQ multiplex PCR assay. Adaptive Biotechnologies handled the TCRB amplification, library preparation, sequencing and preliminary bioinformatics at Survey level resolution. For the original study's pipeline: In R, clonality was calculated as 1 minus the normalized Shannon entropy, and the Gini index was computed using the R package ineq. Overlap score was the summed counts of shared sequences divided by total counts of all sequences in both compared samples. Fisher's exact test, with an assumed theoretical repertoire of 10^7 TCRB sequences, was used to assess the significance of shared clonotypes. Entries here come from immuneACCESS through TCRdb and include only in-frame sequences with V and J called. Some clones fail to appear in such tables; in the studies checked, an unresolved V gene covers under half of the shortfall, and the cause of the remainder is unknown. Clone size and V and J calls were adopted from that table, with D and trimming inferred from the DNA. Across this sample there are about 11,000 clones, with over 80% seen only once. Of the sample, more than 0.7% is held by the ten largest clones.

This receptor was obtained from an adult who received the influenza vaccine. The sequenced sample was CXCR5- memory CD4+ T cells sorted from blood, obtained 6 weeks after influenza vaccination. Sample cell subset or site, as interpreted from the label and publication: CXCR5- memory CD4 T cells.

CDR3 loop: CASSQNTGELFF. The DNA sequence is TGTGCCAGCAGCCAGAACACCGGGGAGCTGTTTTTT. The rearranged chain carries TRBV11-3 and TRBJ2-2; the D gene lacks a confident call. Relative to germline, V is 5 bases shorter and J is 1 base shorter, with 2 bases between their ends. CDR1 and CDR2, looked up from the germline V gene, are SGHNT and YENEEA. The CDR3 goes from the cysteine to the phenylalanine over 12 residues. Only the CDR3 part of the read is kept: 36 bases, read in frame from the first base.